Listed below are T cell receptor beta chains from one sample, sequenced in a study of blood T cell repertoires in COVID-19. Assay: immunoSEQ multiplex PCR; the TCRdb copy retains only in-frame clones and omits some. Found here are roughly 170,000 clones, approximately 77% of them singletons; the top ten hold roughly 20%. Sequencing was performed on PBMCs or T cells enriched from blood (not recorded which). These receptors were taken from a man in his 60s who had recovered from COVID-19. Each CDR3 is given with its conserved first and last residue. A D gene is named only where the DNA matches it firmly. Only some rows state a clone size, as once, few, many or a class for expanded clones.

v_call: TRBV5-4
j_call: TRBJ1-4
d_call: TRBD1
clone_size: .
cdr3_nt: TGTGCCAGCAGCCCGGGGGGACAGGGGGAAAAACTGTTTTTT
cdr3_aa: CASSPGGQGEKLFF

v_call: TRBV7-2
j_call: TRBJ2-7
d_call: TRBD2
clone_size: .
cdr3_nt: TGTGCCAGCAGCACCACTAGCGGGGGGCAATACGAGCAGTACTTC
cdr3_aa: CASSTTSGGQYEQYF

v_call: TRBV3-1/TRBV3-2
j_call: TRBJ2-1
d_call: TRBD2
clone_size: .
cdr3_nt: TGTGCCAGCAGCCAACCAGGTACTAGCGGGAGACAGTTCTTC
cdr3_aa: CASSQPGTSGRQFF

v_call: TRBV2
j_call: TRBJ2-1
d_call: .
clone_size: .
cdr3_nt: TGTGCCAGCGCTGGGAGTCCCCCTCATGAGCAGTTCTTC
cdr3_aa: CASAGSPPHEQFF

v_call: TRBV6-1
j_call: TRBJ2-2
d_call: TRBD1
clone_size: .
cdr3_nt: TGTGCCAGCAGTGAGGACAGGAGGCAGGAGCTGTTTTTT
cdr3_aa: CASSEDRRQELFF

v_call: TRBV2
j_call: TRBJ2-5
d_call: .
clone_size: .
cdr3_nt: TGTGCCAGCAGGATGCGTCTAACGCTCCAAGAGACCCAGTACTTC
cdr3_aa: CASRMRLTLQETQYF

v_call: TRBV27
j_call: TRBJ2-3
d_call: TRBD2
clone_size: .
cdr3_nt: TGTGCCAGCAGGGTAGCGGGGGTGGTAGATACGCAGTATTTT
cdr3_aa: CASRVAGVVDTQYF

v_call: TRBV13
j_call: TRBJ1-3
d_call: .
clone_size: .
cdr3_nt: TGTGCCAGCAGCTCCACCGGTACGGGGGGTCAAGCCATATATTTT
cdr3_aa: CASSSTGTGGQAIYF

v_call: TRBV7-2
j_call: TRBJ2-7
d_call: .
clone_size: .
cdr3_nt: TGTGCCAGCAGTCTAGGGGGGGTCCGCTACGAGCAGTACTTC
cdr3_aa: CASSLGGVRYEQYF

v_call: TRBV15
j_call: TRBJ2-1
d_call: TRBD2
clone_size: .
cdr3_nt: TGTGCCACCAGCCGAGGACTAGAAGGCTTCTACAATGAGCAGTTCTTC
cdr3_aa: CATSRGLEGFYNEQFF

v_call: TRBV5-1
j_call: TRBJ1-3
d_call: .
clone_size: .
cdr3_nt: TGCGCCAGCAGCTTGGCCGATGGGGCGCGAGCTGGAAACACCATATATTTT
cdr3_aa: CASSLADGARAGNTIYF

v_call: TRBV11-1
j_call: TRBJ2-7
d_call: .
clone_size: .
cdr3_nt: TGTGCCAGCGCGAGGGCAGGAGTCTACGAGCAGTACTTC
cdr3_aa: CASARAGVYEQYF

v_call: TRBV28
j_call: TRBJ2-4
d_call: .
clone_size: .
cdr3_nt: TGTGCCAGCAGCGATCAGGGGCGCGCCAAAAACATTCAGTACTTC
cdr3_aa: CASSDQGRAKNIQYF

v_call: TRBV5-1
j_call: TRBJ1-4
d_call: .
clone_size: .
cdr3_nt: TGCGCCAGCACAGGGGAAGGAGGAGCTAATGAAAAACTGTTTTTT
cdr3_aa: CASTGEGGANEKLFF

v_call: TRBV7-6
j_call: TRBJ2-1
d_call: .
clone_size: .
cdr3_nt: TGTGCCAGCAGCTTAGCGGGTCAGACTCCCTACAATGAGCAGTTCTTC
cdr3_aa: CASSLAGQTPYNEQFF

v_call: TRBV5-4
j_call: TRBJ2-3
d_call: .
clone_size: .
cdr3_nt: TGTGCCAGCAGACTAATTAGCACAGATACGCAGTATTTT
cdr3_aa: CASRLISTDTQYF

v_call: TRBV19
j_call: TRBJ2-3
d_call: TRBD2
clone_size: .
cdr3_nt: TGTGCCAGTAGTATAATGGCGGGGACTAGCACCACAGATACGCAGTATTTT
cdr3_aa: CASSIMAGTSTTDTQYF

v_call: TRBV28
j_call: TRBJ1-1
d_call: .
clone_size: .
cdr3_nt: TGTGCCAGCAGTTTAGGTTCGCCGAGGTTGGCTTTCTTT
cdr3_aa: CASSLGSPRLAFF

v_call: TRBV27
j_call: TRBJ2-7
d_call: .
clone_size: .
cdr3_nt: TGTGCCAGCAGTTTAGCGGGGACCAACGGGGCCCAGTACTTC
cdr3_aa: CASSLAGTNGAQYF

v_call: TRBV29-1
j_call: TRBJ2-3
d_call: .
clone_size: few
cdr3_nt: TGCAGCGTTGATAAGGAACAGGGAGGCACAGATACGCAGTATTTT
cdr3_aa: CSVDKEQGGTDTQYF

v_call: TRBV5-1
j_call: TRBJ2-1
d_call: .
clone_size: .
cdr3_nt: TGCGCCAGCAGCGGCGACATCAATGAGCAGTTCTTC
cdr3_aa: CASSGDINEQFF

v_call: TRBV9
j_call: TRBJ1-4
d_call: .
clone_size: .
cdr3_nt: TGTGCCAGCAGCGTCGACCAAGGGGCCTTTAATGAAAAACTGTTTTTT
cdr3_aa: CASSVDQGAFNEKLFF

v_call: TRBV5-1
j_call: TRBJ2-6
d_call: .
clone_size: .
cdr3_nt: TGCGCCAGCAGCTTTCCCGGGTCGACCGGGGCCAACGTCCTGACTTTC
cdr3_aa: CASSFPGSTGANVLTF

v_call: TRBV7-9
j_call: TRBJ1-2
d_call: .
clone_size: .
cdr3_nt: TGTGCCAGCAGCTGGGGAGTTCATGGCTACACCTTC
cdr3_aa: CASSWGVHGYTF

v_call: TRBV5-1
j_call: TRBJ2-7
d_call: TRBD1
clone_size: few
cdr3_nt: TGCGCCAGCAGCTTGGTGGACAGGGTGTACGAGCAGTACTTC
cdr3_aa: CASSLVDRVYEQYF

v_call: TRBV6-1
j_call: TRBJ1-5
d_call: TRBD1
clone_size: .
cdr3_nt: TGTGCCAGCAGTGAAGGCAGGGGGCGGGAGCCCCAGCATTTT
cdr3_aa: CASSEGRGREPQHF

v_call: TRBV28
j_call: TRBJ2-2
d_call: TRBD2
clone_size: .
cdr3_nt: TGTGCCAGCAGTTTTTGGGTTAATAGCGGGAGTGCCGGGGAGCTGTTTTTT
cdr3_aa: CASSFWVNSGSAGELFF

v_call: TRBV5-4
j_call: TRBJ2-7
d_call: TRBD1
clone_size: .
cdr3_nt: TGTGCCAGCAGCCCGGACAGGGGGCGATACGAGCAGTACTTC
cdr3_aa: CASSPDRGRYEQYF

v_call: TRBV7-2
j_call: TRBJ1-2
d_call: .
clone_size: .
cdr3_nt: TGTGCCAGCAGCCCGGGAGGACTAGCTAACTATGGCTACACCTTC
cdr3_aa: CASSPGGLANYGYTF

v_call: TRBV12-5
j_call: TRBJ2-5
d_call: .
clone_size: .
cdr3_nt: TGTGCTAGTGGTCCTCCTGGGCCCTTGGAGACCCAGTACTTC
cdr3_aa: CASGPPGPLETQYF

v_call: TRBV12-3/TRBV12-4
j_call: TRBJ2-7
d_call: .
clone_size: .
cdr3_nt: TGTGCCAGCAGTTTAAGTTCGGCCTACGAGCAGTACTTC
cdr3_aa: CASSLSSAYEQYF

v_call: TRBV11-1
j_call: TRBJ1-4
d_call: TRBD1
clone_size: .
cdr3_nt: TGTGCCAGCAGCTTGGGGACAGGGGCGACTAATGAAAAACTGTTTTTT
cdr3_aa: CASSLGTGATNEKLFF

v_call: TRBV12-5
j_call: TRBJ2-3
d_call: TRBD2
clone_size: .
cdr3_nt: TGTGCTAGTGGGGGACGGGAGGCAGATACGCAGTATTTT
cdr3_aa: CASGGREADTQYF

v_call: TRBV4-1
j_call: TRBJ2-7
d_call: TRBD1
clone_size: .
cdr3_nt: TGCGCCAGCAGCCCTACAGGGGCCTACGAGCAGTACTTC
cdr3_aa: CASSPTGAYEQYF

v_call: TRBV5-1
j_call: TRBJ2-5
d_call: TRBD2
clone_size: once
cdr3_nt: TGCGCCAGCAGCCCGACTAGCACCACGCAAGAGACCCAGTACTTC
cdr3_aa: CASSPTSTTQETQYF

v_call: TRBV6-9
j_call: TRBJ2-3
d_call: TRBD2
clone_size: once
cdr3_nt: TGTGCCAGCAGTTACCCCGGGACTAGCGGGTATACTAGCACAGATACGCAGTATTTT
cdr3_aa: CASSYPGTSGYTSTDTQYF

v_call: TRBV11-2
j_call: TRBJ2-7
d_call: .
clone_size: .
cdr3_nt: TGTGCCAGCAGCCCAAGTGATTCTAGCTCCTACGAGCAGTACTTC
cdr3_aa: CASSPSDSSSYEQYF

v_call: TRBV5-5
j_call: TRBJ1-4
d_call: TRBD1
clone_size: .
cdr3_nt: TGTGCCAAATCAGGGGGCGACGGTGAAAAACTGTTTTTT
cdr3_aa: CAKSGGDGEKLFF

v_call: TRBV4-1
j_call: TRBJ1-1
d_call: .
clone_size: .
cdr3_nt: TGCGCCAGCAGCCCCGCGGACAGAATTTACACTGAAGCTTTCTTT
cdr3_aa: CASSPADRIYTEAFF

v_call: TRBV5-6
j_call: TRBJ1-2
d_call: .
clone_size: .
cdr3_nt: TGTGCCAGCAGCTTGTATCAGGGCGCCCCTAACTATGGCTACACCTTC
cdr3_aa: CASSLYQGAPNYGYTF

v_call: TRBV5-6
j_call: TRBJ1-4
d_call: .
clone_size: .
cdr3_nt: TGTGCCAGCAGCGTGAGGACAGTTGCAACTAATGAAAAACTGTTTTTT
cdr3_aa: CASSVRTVATNEKLFF

v_call: TRBV2
j_call: TRBJ1-1
d_call: TRBD1
clone_size: .
cdr3_nt: TGTGCCAGCAAAGCCGGGACAGGGTATACTGAAGCTTTCTTT
cdr3_aa: CASKAGTGYTEAFF

v_call: TRBV28
j_call: TRBJ1-1
d_call: .
clone_size: .
cdr3_nt: TGTGCCAGCAGCTCTAATAGTTTGAACGTGAACACTGAAGCTTTCTTT
cdr3_aa: CASSSNSLNVNTEAFF

v_call: TRBV28
j_call: TRBJ1-5
d_call: .
clone_size: .
cdr3_nt: TGTGCCAGCAGCGCTGACAGTCTCAATCAGCCCCAGCATTTT
cdr3_aa: CASSADSLNQPQHF

v_call: TRBV24-1
j_call: TRBJ1-1
d_call: .
clone_size: .
cdr3_nt: TGTGCCACCAGTGGCACTTCAAGGGAGACGCATGACACTGAAGCTTTCTTT
cdr3_aa: CATSGTSRETHDTEAFF

v_call: TRBV7-2
j_call: TRBJ2-3
d_call: .
clone_size: once
cdr3_nt: TGTGCCAGCAGGTGGGCGCCCACAGATACGCAGTATTTT
cdr3_aa: CASRWAPTDTQYF

v_call: TRBV29-1
j_call: TRBJ1-1
d_call: .
clone_size: .
cdr3_nt: TGCAGCGCCGAGGCTTCGAACACTGAAGCTTTCTTT
cdr3_aa: CSAEASNTEAFF

v_call: TRBV7-9
j_call: TRBJ2-5
d_call: TRBD2
clone_size: .
cdr3_nt: TGTGCCAGCAGCCCTCGGACTAGCGGGACCTCGGGAGAGACCCAGTACTTC
cdr3_aa: CASSPRTSGTSGETQYF

v_call: TRBV19
j_call: TRBJ1-1
d_call: .
clone_size: .
cdr3_nt: TGTGCCAGTAGTCAGAACAGAGCGGATGAAGCTTTCTTT
cdr3_aa: CASSQNRADEAFF

v_call: TRBV15
j_call: TRBJ2-1
d_call: .
clone_size: .
cdr3_nt: TGTGCCACCAGCAGATACGGGAGCTACAATGAGCAGTTCTTC
cdr3_aa: CATSRYGSYNEQFF

v_call: TRBV7-2
j_call: TRBJ2-5
d_call: TRBD1
clone_size: .
cdr3_nt: TGTGCCAGCAGGGACAGGGTAGGCCAAGAGACCCAGTACTTC
cdr3_aa: CASRDRVGQETQYF